The next 22 T cell receptor beta chains were all read from a single sample in a study of T-cell reconstitution after alpha-beta-depleted transplantation in children. Using unique molecular identifiers, the investigators prepared the TCRbeta library. TCRdb ran MiXCR on the PCR reads and lists one entry per CDR3 protein. The repertoire holds 200,000 to 250,000 distinct CDR3 sequences, roughly 8.2% seen once, with 6.3% in the top ten. Material: PBMCs, mostly from graft donor cells, obtained 180 days after TCRalphabeta/CD19-depleted stem cell transplant. The receptors were gathered from a male patient younger than 18 who had a stem cell transplant for acute lymphoblastic leukemia, so the T cells may come from the graft donor.

The V call is TRBV23-1, the J call TRBJ1-4; the match to TRBD1 covers 8 bases. TRBV23-1 is classed as an ORF, of uncertain function. CDR3 length: 14 residues. V lost 0 bases and J lost 8; bases outside the gene matches: 2. The CDR3 DNA reads TGCGCCAGCAGTCAATCGACAGGGGACGAAAAACTGTTTTTT. The encoded protein is CASSQSTGDEKLFF.

The sample holds many counts of this clonotype. The rearrangement joins TRBV28 to TRBJ2-7; no clear D gene. Trimming pared 0 bases from V and 0 bases from J, leaving 12 bases between. Germline V lookup: CDR1 MDHEN, CDR2 SYDVKM. The CDR3 sequence is 16 residues long. The CDR3 DNA follows: TGTGCCAGCAGTTTATGGGCTGATCCCGGCTCCTACGAGCAGTACTTC. Its protein is CASSLWADPGSYEQYF.

This clonotype was recorded a few times. V gene TRBV2 combines with J gene TRBJ1-2; D not certain. This CDR3 is 13 amino acids long. V gave up 6 bases and J gave up 0 bases, with 8 bases separating them. Per germline, CDR1 SNHLY and CDR2 FYNNEI. The CDR3 region is CASRVTTNYGYTF. The CDR3 DNA reads as TGTGCCAGCAGGGTGACAACTAACTATGGCTACACCTTC.

Ten or more counts support this clonotype. The chain carries TRBV28 and TRBJ2-7; TRBD1 aligns across 8 bases. Trimming at V came to 6 bases and at J to 4 bases, leaving 8 bases not matched to a gene. Germline V lookup: CDR1 MDHEN, CDR2 SYDVKM. This CDR3 is built from 14 residues. The CDR3 loop is CASSAPGQVYEQYF. Here the CDR3 DNA reads TGTGCCAGCAGCGCACCGGGACAGGTTTACGAGCAGTACTTC.

This clonotype was picked up many times. V and J are TRBV19 and TRBJ2-5, with unresolved D. V gave up 6 bases and J gave up 2 bases, with 10 bases separating them. The CDR3 totals 13 residues. Germline CDR1 and CDR2: LNHDA and SQIVND (reference sequence). This CDR3 is CASSPLVQETQYF. CDR3 in DNA: TGTGCCAGTAGCCCATTGGTTCAAGAGACCCAGTACTTC.

This clonotype was detected ten times or more. V and J are TRBV7-8 and TRBJ1-4, with 11 bases that match TRBD1. With V trimmed by 7 bases and J by 8 bases, 6 bases remained unmatched. The CDR3 length is 14 residues. Per germline, CDR1 SGHVS and CDR2 FQNEAQ. The CDR3 nucleotides are TGTGCCAGCACCCCGGGACAGGGGGGGGAAAAACTGTTTTTT. Its protein product is CASTPGQGGEKLFF. Drawing the rest from reference TRBV7-8 and TRBJ1-4, the complete variable domain is GAGVSQSPRYKVAKRGQDVALRCDPISGHVSLFWYQQALGQGPEFLTYFQNEAQLDKSGLPSDRFFAERPEGSVSTLKIQRTQQEDSAVYLCASTPGQGGEKLFFGSGTQLSVL.

As for this clonotype: This may arise from a read error, as a much more abundant clone is one base away. It is unclear where the CDR3 begins or ends on the DNA, so no DNA is shown, and the CDR3 is as TCRdb lists it. V gene TRBV7-3 combines with J gene TRBJ2-2. In germline, CDR1 is SGHTA, CDR2 FQGTGA. The length of the CDR3 is 15 amino acids, counting both ends. CDR3 sequence reads: CSSSPSVRGTGELFF.

With regard to this clonotype: Given a much more abundant clone one base away, this may be a read error. This sequence joins TRBV20-1 and TRBJ2-3; 8 bases are a match to TRBD2. V lost 5 bases to trimming and J lost 4 bases; unmatched junction nucleotides: 8. The V gene's germline CDR1 is DFQATT and CDR2 SNEGSKA (reference sequence). The CDR3 covers 14 residues. The CDR3 sequence is CSAARGGHADTQYF. In DNA, the CDR3 is TGCAGTGCTGCACGGGGGGGCCACGCAGATACGCAGTATTTT.

This clonotype has ten or more counts. The chain couples TRBV6-2 or TRBV6-3 to TRBJ2-7; 9 nucleotides align to TRBD1. Germline trimming cut 6 bases from V and 5 bases from J; bases unmatched to any gene: 11. In germline, CDR1 is MNHEY, CDR2 SVGEGT. The CDR3 spans 15 residues. CDR3 protein: CASRPPGQGIHEQYF. In DNA form, the CDR3 reads TGTGCCAGCAGGCCCCCGGGACAGGGTATTCACGAGCAGTACTTC.

This clonotype came up many times. V is TRBV7-7 and J is TRBJ2-5; 8 nucleotides line up with TRBD1. There are 14 residues in the CDR3. The V gene's germline CDR1 is SSHAT and CDR2 FNYEAQ (reference sequence). Trimming removed 6 bases from V and 5 bases from J; junction bases left unmatched: 8. The CDR3 nucleotides are TGTGCCAGCAGTCCCGCAGGGGGCCGGGAGACCCAGTACTTC. Translated: CASSPAGGRETQYF.

V usage is TRBV13 and J usage is TRBJ2-6; tentative D call: TRBD2 (5 bases). This CDR3 spans 17 amino acids. Germline lookup yields CDR1 PRHDT and CDR2 FYEKMQ (reference sequence). The germline V and J ends were trimmed by 5 bases and 0 bases, with 14 bases remaining between them. The CDR3 coding sequence is TGTGCCAGCAGCCCTAGGACTCTTAGCTCTGGGGCCAACGTCCTGACTTTC. This codes for CASSPRTLSSGANVLTF.

This clonotype was observed many times. The chain carries TRBV15 and TRBJ2-5; weak D call: TRBD2 (6 bases). V was trimmed by 0 bases and J by 2 bases, leaving 10 bases between them. The length of the CDR3 is 15 residues. Germline-derived CDR1 and CDR2 are LNHNV and YYDKDF (reference sequence). CDR3: CATSRDLGGQETQYF. For the CDR3, the DNA is TGTGCCACCAGCAGAGATCTTGGGGGGCAAGAGACCCAGTACTTC.

This clonotype was picked up many times. J is TRBJ1-1 and V is TRBV28, with 9 bases fitting TRBD1. Germline CDR1 is MDHEN and CDR2 is SYDVKM. There are 18 residues in the CDR3. V lost 2 bases and J lost 0; bases outside the gene matches: 10. The CDR3 bases are TGTGCCAGCAGTTTAGAATTTACAGGGGGCATAATGAACACTGAAGCTTTCTTT. Amino acids: CASSLEFTGGIMNTEAFF.

This clonotype was detected many times. The V and J genes are TRBV7-8 and TRBJ2-3, with D possibly matching TRBD2 (7 bases). Trimming removed 5 bases at V and 5 bases at J, with 17 bases between. Germline assignment: CDR1 SGHVS and CDR2 FQNEAQ. The CDR3 contains 15 residues. DNA of the CDR3: TGTGCCAGCAGCCCAAGGGCGGGGGCGGGAGATACGCAGTATTTT. Encoded protein: CASSPRAGAGDTQYF.

This clonotype was counted many times. This chain connects TRBV10-2 to TRBJ2-3; tentative D call: TRBD2 (5 bases). Germline V gene data show CDR1 as WSHSY and CDR2 as SAAADI. V was clipped by 2 bases and J by 2 bases, with 23 bases between them. The CDR3 extends over 19 amino acids. Here the CDR3 DNA reads TGCGCCAGCAGTGAGATACTAGAGTCATCACTTCTCCCCACAGATACGCAGTATTTT. Protein product: CASSEILESSLLPTDTQYF.

This clonotype was seen repeatedly, ten times or more. The J gene is TRBJ2-7, the V gene TRBV6-5, with 7 bases lining up with TRBD1. The CDR3 is made up of 13 amino acids. The germline CDR1 and CDR2 sequences are MNHEY and SVGAGI. With V trimmed by 0 bases and J by 6 bases, 2 bases remained unmatched. As DNA, the CDR3 is TGTGCCAGCAGTTACTCGACAGGGTCCGAGCAGTACTTC. This translates into CASSYSTGSEQYF.

The rearrangement joins TRBV4-3 to TRBJ2-5, with TRBD2 identical over 12 bases. Trimming cost V 4 bases and J 4 bases; bases outside gene matches: 7. CDR1 LGHNA and CDR2 YSLEER come from the germline V gene. CDR3 length equals 16 residues. The CDR3 region has the DNA TGCGCCAGCAGCCGTTCTCCGGGACTAGCGGGAGAGACCCAGTACTTC. Its protein is CASSRSPGLAGETQYF.

This clonotype was recorded many times. V usage is TRBV7-9 and J usage is TRBJ2-1, with no clear D. CDR3 size: 15 residues. Looked up from germline, CDR1 is SEHNR and CDR2 is FQNEAQ (reference sequence). Deletions cut 5 bases from V and 7 bases from J, with 18 bases between. In nucleotides, the CDR3 is TGTGCCAGCAGCCCACGTGCTCCGCGGCCGAATGAGCAGTTCTTC. Translating gives CASSPRAPRPNEQFF.

This clonotype is a singleton in its sample. This may be a read error, as it is one base from a much larger clone. This chain uses TRBV12-3 or TRBV12-4 with TRBJ1-2; the D gene is possibly TRBD1 (6 bases). V was clipped by 6 bases and J by 6 bases, with 14 bases between them. The CDR3 is made up of 13 amino acids. The CDR3 spells CASRIWTVHGYTF. The CDR3 DNA reads TGTGCCAGCAGGATATGGACAGTCCATGGCTACACCTTC.

By sample fraction, this clonotype is medium-sized (0.01 to 0.1%). J is TRBJ2-7 and V is TRBV7-3, with 11 bases aligning to TRBD2. This CDR3 spans 16 amino acids. The germline V gene has CDR1 SGHTA and CDR2 FQGTGA. J was trimmed by 5 bases and V by 5 bases; bases with no gene match: 11. The CDR3 DNA sequence: TGTGCCAGCAGCCTCCTCGCTACTAGCGGGGGCCACGAGCAGTACTTC. Its translation: CASSLLATSGGHEQYF.

This clonotype was seen ten or more times. The chain employs TRBV12-3 or TRBV12-4 and TRBJ1-2; D is unresolved. CDR3 length: 14 residues. V was pared by 3 bases and J by 8 bases, with 16 bases between. The CDR3 loop reads CASSLRSRWRGYTF. The CDR3 DNA reads TGTGCCAGCAGTTTGAGATCCCGTTGGAGGGGCTACACCTTC.

At least ten counts were recorded for this clonotype. The V call is TRBV12-3 or TRBV12-4, the J call TRBJ2-2; D unresolved. CDR3 length: 13 residues. The ends were cut back, 4 bases at V and 3 bases at J, with 6 bases in the middle. CDR3 bases: TGTGCCAGCAGTTCCATAGACACCGGGGAGCTGTTTTTT. Its translation is CASSSIDTGELFF.